One and the same sample provided the 19 T cell receptor beta chains below, sequenced in a study of OX40 agonist ivuxolimab in advanced cancers. Repertoires were generated with immunoSEQ multiplex PCR, while TCRdb's copy carries only in-frame clones and drops some. Here the sample spans about 88,000 clones, about 85% being singletons. Sequences were derived from CD4+ or CD8+ T cells sorted from blood, sampled in a trial of the OX40 agonist ivuxolimab. The source of these receptors is an adult with an advanced solid tumor such as melanoma, head and neck, liver or kidney cancer.

The V gene is TRBV2, the J gene TRBJ2-3; no reliable D call. The CDR3 has 14 residues. Germline V gives CDR1 SNHLY, CDR2 FYNNEI. V shed 8 bases and J shed 3 bases, with 15 bases lying between them. In nucleotides, the CDR3 is TGTGCCAGCGCGAAGGCTCTGTGGACAGATACGCAGTATTTT. Its protein product is CASAKALWTDTQYF.

The chain is built from TRBV10-3 and TRBJ2-7, with D possibly being TRBD1 (5 bases). The V end lost 10 bases, the J end lost 3 bases, and 10 bases lay between the germline ends. CDR1 is ENHRY, CDR2 SYGVKD, per germline. The CDR3 spans 11 residues. In DNA, the CDR3 is TGTGCCACCCAGGGATTCTACGAGCAGTACTTC. Encoded protein: CATQGFYEQYF.

The chain employs TRBV7-3 and TRBJ2-1; TRBD2 aligns across 8 bases. The germline V gene has CDR1 SGHTA and CDR2 FQGTGA. V lost 4 bases and J lost 6; bases outside the gene matches: 5. CDR3 length: 14 amino acids. The CDR3 here is CASSSLAGINEQFF. In nucleotides, the CDR3 is TGTGCCAGCAGCTCCTTAGCGGGAATCAATGAGCAGTTCTTC.

The rearrangement joins TRBV28 to TRBJ2-7; D gene uncertain. This CDR3 is built from 13 residues. Germline loops: CDR1 MDHEN, CDR2 SYDVKM. Trimming removed 2 bases at V and 1 base at J, with 6 bases between. The CDR3: CASSLPQSYEQYF. The CDR3 nucleotides read TGTGCCAGCAGTTTACCTCAGTCCTACGAGCAGTACTTC.

This clone was found a few times. The V gene is TRBV7-2, the J gene TRBJ2-1; no clear D. The CDR3 has 15 residues. Germline V gives CDR1 SGHTA, CDR2 FQGNSA. V lost 1 base to trimming and J lost 6 bases, with 13 bases between them. The CDR3 DNA reads as TGTGCCAGCAGCTTAGTGGCTAGGCCCACCAATGAGCAGTTCTTC. Its translation: CASSLVARPTNEQFF.

This chain connects TRBV28 to TRBJ2-1; D is unresolved. The CDR3 runs to 14 residues. Germline V gives CDR1 MDHEN, CDR2 SYDVKM. V was shortened by 5 bases and J by 4 bases, with 12 bases between the two germline ends. CDR3 nucleotide sequence: TGTGCCAGCAGTCAGCTAGGGAATTACAATGAGCAGTTCTTC. It encodes CASSQLGNYNEQFF. The full variable domain, with the rest looked up from reference TRBV28 and TRBJ2-1, is DVKVTQSSRYLVKRTGEKVFLECVQDMDHENMFWYRQDPGLGLRLIYFSYDVKMKEKGDIPEGYSVSREKKERFSLILESASTNQTSMYLCASSQLGNYNEQFFGPGTRLTVL.

This rearrangement joins TRBV2 to TRBJ2-3; the D call may be TRBD1 or TRBD2 (5 bases each). V was pared by 6 bases and J by 0 bases, with 13 bases between. This CDR3 has 15 residues. Germline V gives CDR1 SNHLY, CDR2 FYNNEI. CDR3 sequence reads: CASRDPGTSTDTQYF. CDR3 DNA: TGTGCCAGCAGGGACCCGGGGACCAGCACAGATACGCAGTATTTT.

The rearrangement joins TRBV19 to TRBJ2-7, with no clear D. This CDR3 is built from 13 residues. Trimming removed 2 bases from V and 6 bases from J, with 11 bases in between. Germline values: CDR1 LNHDA, CDR2 SQIVND (reference sequence). CDR3 residues: CASSIFSFGEQYF. The DNA for the CDR3 is TGTGCCAGTAGTATATTTTCGTTCGGCGAGCAGTACTTC.

This sequence joins TRBV5-1 and TRBJ2-7; 9 nucleotides line up with TRBD1. The CDR3 is 13 amino acids. Losses at the gene ends were 8 bases for V and 4 bases for J; bases not matched to a gene: 7. Germline V lookup: CDR1 SGHRS, CDR2 YFSETQ. The CDR3 here is CASHRDREYEQYF. In DNA, the CDR3 is TGCGCCAGTCACCGGGACAGGGAATACGAGCAGTACTTC.

This chain uses TRBV2 with TRBJ2-1; 8 positions agree with TRBD2. V dropped 0 bases and J dropped 10; count of bases not matched to a gene: 2. CDR1 and CDR2 (germline): SNHLY, FYNNEI. This CDR3 contains 13 residues. This CDR3 is CASSEAREDEQFF. In DNA, the CDR3 is TGTGCCAGCAGTGAAGCGCGGGAGGACGAGCAGTTCTTC.

The rearrangement links TRBV5-6 to TRBJ2-7; 8 nucleotides agree with TRBD1. V trimming: 4 bases; J trimming: 3 bases; junction bases outside the gene matches: 9. The CDR3 has 15 residues. Germline-derived CDR1 and CDR2 are SGHDT and YYEEEE. This chain's CDR3 is CASSETQGGHYEQYF. The CDR3 bases are TGTGCCAGCAGCGAAACACAGGGGGGACACTACGAGCAGTACTTC.

The chain links TRBV28 to TRBJ2-1; no clear D gene. The CDR3 contains 12 residues. Trimming removed 6 bases from V and 7 bases from J, with 10 bases in between. CDR1 MDHEN and CDR2 SYDVKM come from the germline V gene. The CDR3 coding sequence is TGTGCCAGCAGGGGGTCGAGGAATGAGCAGTTCTTC. This codes for CASRGSRNEQFF.

This clone was detected a few times. The chain links TRBV4-3 to TRBJ2-3; D gene uncertain. V lost 3 bases to trimming and J lost 5 bases, with 9 bases between them. CDR3 length: 13 amino acids. Germline V gene lookup returns CDR1 LGHNA and CDR2 YSLEER. The DNA of the CDR3 is TGCGCCAGCAGCCAGGTACCAGAAGATACGCAGTATTTT. Encoded protein: CASSQVPEDTQYF.

The chain joins TRBV28 to TRBJ2-7; either TRBD1 or TRBD2 may supply D (5 bases each). The CDR3 covers 14 residues. Germline V lookup: CDR1 MDHEN, CDR2 SYDVKM. Trimming removed 6 bases at V and 2 bases at J, with 14 bases between. The CDR3 reads CASSEGTFAYEQYF. The DNA for the CDR3 is TGTGCCAGCAGCGAGGGGACCTTCGCCTACGAGCAGTACTTC.

The chain has TRBV4-1 and TRBJ2-7; weak D call: TRBD2 (6 bases). V lost 1 base and J 3 bases, leaving 13 bases between the germline ends. This CDR3 spans 15 amino acids. Germline CDR1 MGHRA, CDR2 YSYEKL. CDR3 sequence reads: CASSQAGGTLYEQYF. Here the CDR3 DNA reads TGCGCCAGCAGCCAAGCGGGCGGGACGCTCTACGAGCAGTACTTC.

This clone is a singleton in its sample. The rearrangement joins TRBV7-9 to TRBJ1-1, with 12 bases that match TRBD1. CDR3 size: 18 residues. J gave up 0 bases and V 1 base, and 6 bases lay outside the gene matches. Germline CDR1 SEHNR, CDR2 FQNEAQ (reference sequence). The CDR3 loop is CASSLDPGQGAVNTEAFF. CDR3 DNA: TGTGCCAGCAGCTTAGATCCGGGACAGGGGGCCGTGAACACTGAAGCTTTCTTT. Filled out from reference TRBV7-9 and TRBJ1-1, the complete variable domain reads DTGVSQNPRHKITKRGQNVTFRCDPISEHNRLYWYRQTLGQGPEFLTYFQNEAQLEKSRLLSDRFSAERPKGSFSTLEIQRTEQGDSAMYLCASSLDPGQGAVNTEAFFGQGTRLTVV.

This sequence joins TRBV19 and TRBJ1-1; TRBD1 might be the D (6 bases). Germline V lookup: CDR1 LNHDA, CDR2 SQIVND (reference sequence). Between the trimmed V and J ends, which lost 5 bases and 6 bases, there was a span of 10 bases. This CDR3 is built from 12 residues. CDR3 in amino acids: CASSYRAAEAFF. The CDR3 DNA sequence: TGTGCCAGTAGTTACAGGGCCGCTGAAGCTTTCTTT.

This chain uses TRBV5-1 with TRBJ1-2; TRBD1 matches 10 bases. Per the germline V gene, CDR1 is SGHRS and CDR2 is YFSETQ. The CDR3 runs 15 residues. V lost 4 bases, J lost 6 bases, and 9 bases stayed unmatched. As DNA, the CDR3 is TGCGCCAGCAGCCCACAGAGGGACAGGGGCCATGGCTACACCTTC. It encodes CASSPQRDRGHGYTF.

J is TRBJ2-3 and V is TRBV28; no clear D. The CDR3 sequence is 16 residues long. Looked up from germline, CDR1 is MDHEN and CDR2 is SYDVKM. V was trimmed by 4 bases and J by 6 bases, leaving 20 bases between them. DNA of the CDR3: TGTGCCAGCAGTTCCTCTTGGCTGATGCTAGGGGATACGCAGTATTTT. This sequence encodes CASSSSWLMLGDTQYF. The full variable domain, its missing parts supplied by reference TRBV28 and TRBJ2-3, is DVKVTQSSRYLVKRTGEKVFLECVQDMDHENMFWYRQDPGLGLRLIYFSYDVKMKEKGDIPEGYSVSREKKERFSLILESASTNQTSMYLCASSSSWLMLGDTQYFGPGTRLTVL.